The clone carrying this T cell receptor beta chain was observed a few times. Relative to the germline gene, one junction end is altered; a read error may explain this. Germline lookup yields CDR1 SGHVS and CDR2 FQNEAQ. The CDR3 contains 15 residues. The entry originates in a study of human T cells and chemical hapten exposure. Study-wide context: Weekly administration of diphenylcyclopropenone to the scalp of patients continued throughout the approximately 23-week study.

A single record per CDR3 protein comes from TCRdb applying MiXCR to the RACE reads. The sample has roughly 380,000 distinct CDR3 sequences, 4.5% to 6% seen once. Time point: pre-sensitization, week 0. The treatment is: therapeutic diphenylcyclopropenone sensitization with weekly scalp DPC. J is TRBJ1-2 and V is TRBV7-8; D is ambiguous. This receptor was identified in a woman aged 50 to 65 with alopecia areata. Some clones in this sample may be carry-over from other donors' samples. Sequences were derived from whole blood, sampled in connection with sensitization to the hapten diphenylcyclopropenone (DPC). The CDR3 nucleotides read TGTGCCGGCAGCTCCCGCATGTCACAGCGTTATGGCTACACCTTC. Encoded protein: CAGSSRMSQRYGYTF.